Shown below are 19 T cell receptor beta chains from a single sample sequenced in a study of cytomegalovirus exposure and HLA in healthy donors. Vbeta (60) and Jbeta (13) primers were used in the PCR. The repertoire was sequenced with immunoSEQ multiplex PCR; TCRdb's copy has only in-frame clones and lacks some. The sample has fewer than 150,000 clones; the top ten hold roughly 2.5%. Source material: PBMCs. Every receptor here comes from a man in his forties or fifties in good health and CMV-seronegative.

The chain recombines TRBV11-2 with TRBJ2-5; D is perhaps TRBD2 (5 bases). The V gene lost 1 base and the J gene lost 5 bases, with 8 bases spanning the gap. This CDR3 region has 13 residues. Germline CDR1 and CDR2: SGHAT and FQNNGV. Written as DNA, the CDR3 is TGTGCCAGCAGCTTAGTCAGAGGGGAGACCCAGTACTTC. Protein sequence: CASSLVRGETQYF. Full variable domain (rest looked up from reference TRBV11-2 and TRBJ2-5): EAGVAQSPRYKIIEKRQSVAFWCNPISGHATLYWYQQILGQGPKLLIQFQNNGVVDDSQLPKDRFSAERLKGVDSTLKIQPAKLEDSAVYLCASSLVRGETQYFGPGTRLLVL.

The chain carries TRBV5-1 and TRBJ1-1; no clear D. Germline CDR1 SGHRS, CDR2 YFSETQ. V lost 4 bases, J lost 4 bases, and 14 bases lay in between. CDR3 length: 14 amino acids. CDR3 DNA: TGCGCCAGCAGCCCCGAAGGTCGGGGCACTGAAGCTTTCTTT. This codes for CASSPEGRGTEAFF.

The chain couples TRBV5-8 to TRBJ2-7; the D is unclear. The CDR3 has 15 amino acids. Trimming removed 0 bases from V and 0 bases from J, with 10 bases in between. Germline values: CDR1 SGHTS, CDR2 YDEGEE. The CDR3 DNA sequence: TGTGCCAGCAGCTTGGGGGCCCATCGCTCCTACGAGCAGTACTTC. Encoded protein: CASSLGAHRSYEQYF.

The chain is built from TRBV27 and TRBJ1-1, with 8 nucleotides matching TRBD1. Germline loops: CDR1 MNHEY, CDR2 SMNVEV (reference sequence). With V trimmed by 6 bases and J by 3 bases, 15 bases remained unmatched. This CDR3 has 17 amino acids. CDR3 sequence: CASSLRTGLLTDTEAFF. The DNA for the CDR3 is TGTGCCAGCAGCCTTCGGACAGGGCTGCTAACGGACACTGAAGCTTTCTTT.

The chain carries TRBV18 and TRBJ2-1; tentative D call: TRBD2 (5 bases). V lost 4 bases, J lost 5 bases, and 12 bases lay in between. The CDR3 sequence is 14 residues long. Germline V gene lookup returns CDR1 KGHSH and CDR2 LQKENI. CDR3 coding DNA: TGTGCCAGCTCACGCTCGGGGAGTGACAATGAGCAGTTCTTC. It encodes CASSRSGSDNEQFF.

The V call is TRBV4-3, the J call TRBJ2-2, with D perhaps matching TRBD2 (5 bases). This CDR3 has 14 amino acids. V lost 1 base to trimming and J lost 4 bases, with 7 bases between them. Germline V gives CDR1 LGHNA, CDR2 YSLEER. The CDR3 is CASSQVASTGELFF. The CDR3 DNA sequence: TGCGCCAGCAGCCAAGTAGCGAGCACCGGGGAGCTGTTTTTT.

The chain employs TRBV11-1 and TRBJ2-1, with D possibly TRBD1 on 6 matching bases. This CDR3 is 13 amino acids long. CDR1 is SGHAT and CDR2 is FQDESV in the germline V gene (reference sequence). Trimming removed 3 bases from V and 10 bases from J, with 13 bases in between. The CDR3 protein is CASSFVQQGEQFF. The CDR3 region has the DNA TGTGCCAGCAGCTTCGTACAACAGGGCGAGCAGTTCTTC.

The chain uses TRBV18 and TRBJ1-4; 7 positions agree with TRBD1. Germline-derived CDR1 and CDR2 are KGHSH and LQKENI. This CDR3 is built from 15 residues. The V gene end was trimmed by 4 bases and the J gene end by 5 bases; junction bases not matched to a gene: 7. The CDR3 spells CASSLETGPNEKLFF. The DNA for the CDR3 is TGTGCCAGCTCACTTGAGACAGGGCCCAATGAAAAACTGTTTTTT.

The rearrangement uses TRBV5-1 and TRBJ2-1, with a tentative D call TRBD1 (6 bases). Trimming pared 4 bases from V and 6 bases from J, leaving 17 bases between. Per germline, CDR1 SGHRS and CDR2 YFSETQ. This CDR3 is 15 amino acids long. CDR3 region: CASSPDRLGPNEQFF. CDR3 DNA: TGCGCCAGCAGCCCGGACAGACTTGGGCCCAATGAGCAGTTCTTC.

V and J are TRBV5-1 and TRBJ2-7, with D unresolved. CDR1 and CDR2 from the germline V gene are SGHRS and YFSETQ. This CDR3 spans 15 amino acids. Trimming removed 4 bases at V and 0 bases at J, with 14 bases between. The CDR3 bases are TGCGCCAGCAGCCATGAAGACATCTACTCCTACGAGCAGTACTTC. Translating gives CASSHEDIYSYEQYF.

The chain combines TRBV9 with TRBJ2-7; possibly TRBD2 for D (6 bases). The V end lost 0 bases, the J end lost 6 bases, and 13 bases lay between the germline ends. Germline assignment: CDR1 SGDLS and CDR2 YYNGEE. CDR3 length equals 14 residues. In DNA, the CDR3 is TGTGCCAGCAGCGTAGGCGGGGAATGGGGCGAGCAGTACTTC. This codes for CASSVGGEWGEQYF.

The gene calls are TRBV7-9 and TRBJ2-7; TRBD2 matches 8 bases. This CDR3 comprises 15 residues. V dropped 2 bases and J dropped 3; count of bases not matched to a gene: 6. Germline CDR1 reads SEHNR; CDR2 reads FQNEAQ (reference sequence). CDR3 nucleotide sequence: TGTGCCAGCAGCTTAACGGCGGGGGGATTCTACGAGCAGTACTTC. This sequence encodes CASSLTAGGFYEQYF.

The chain carries TRBV5-6 and TRBJ1-6; D gene uncertain. CDR3 length: 13 amino acids. Germline V gene data show CDR1 as SGHDT and CDR2 as YYEEEE. Trimming left V 0 bases short and J 6 bases short, with 4 bases between. The CDR3 DNA reads as TGTGCCAGCAGCTTGGGTAGTAATTCACCCCTCCACTTT. Its protein product is CASSLGSNSPLHF.

V gene TRBV5-1 combines with J gene TRBJ2-3; TRBD2 agrees at 8 bases. Germline V lookup: CDR1 SGHRS, CDR2 YFSETQ. The length of the CDR3 is 17 residues. J was trimmed by 5 bases and V by 0 bases; bases with no gene match: 11. The CDR3 protein is CASSLVRSGGPGDTQYF. CDR3 sequence (DNA): TGCGCCAGCAGCTTGGTGAGAAGCGGGGGCCCGGGAGATACGCAGTATTTT.

The rearrangement uses TRBV6-5 and TRBJ2-5, with a possible D match to TRBD1 (5 bases). CDR1 is MNHEY, CDR2 SVGAGI, per germline. The CDR3 is made up of 15 amino acids. V lost 2 bases, J lost 1 base, and 11 bases lay in between. CDR3 in amino acids: CASSYVLTGQETQYF. CDR3 bases: TGTGCCAGCAGTTACGTTCTTACAGGCCAAGAGACCCAGTACTTC.

The chain couples TRBV15 to TRBJ1-1; perhaps TRBD1 as D (6 bases). This CDR3 comprises 15 residues. Trimming left V 5 bases short and J 1 base short, with 14 bases between. In germline, CDR1 is LNHNV, CDR2 YYDKDF (reference sequence). In DNA form, the CDR3 reads TGTGCCACCAGCGGTCGCACAGGGTGGAACACTGAAGCTTTCTTT. It translates to CATSGRTGWNTEAFF.

This chain joins TRBV6-4 and TRBJ2-1, with TRBD2 matching 14 bases. This CDR3 comprises 16 residues. V lost 3 bases and J lost 8; bases outside the gene matches: 6. Germline CDR1 MRHNA, CDR2 SNTAGT. The CDR3 is CASSEGGLAGAHEQFF. As DNA, the CDR3 is TGTGCCAGCAGTGAGGGGGGACTAGCGGGAGCCCATGAGCAGTTCTTC.

The rearrangement joins TRBV7-9 to TRBJ2-1; the D gene is possibly TRBD1 (6 bases). Between the trimmed V and J ends, which lost 5 bases and 6 bases, there was a span of 11 bases. Germline CDR1 SEHNR, CDR2 FQNEAQ (reference sequence). This CDR3 is 13 amino acids long. CDR3 in DNA: TGTGCCAGCAGCCCAGGGGCTAGCAATGAGCAGTTCTTC. The encoded protein is CASSPGASNEQFF.

The chain combines TRBV28 with TRBJ2-7; D uncertain. CDR1 is MDHEN and CDR2 is SYDVKM in the germline V gene. Trimming cost V 6 bases and J 9 bases, with 12 bases left between them. The length of the CDR3 is 11 residues. The CDR3 region has the DNA TGTGCCAGCAGCTTTCCCGGTCCGCAGTACTTC. This gives the protein CASSFPGPQYF.